Each of the 19 T cell receptor beta chains below was sequenced from the same sample in a study of OX40 agonist ivuxolimab in advanced cancers. Generated by immunoSEQ multiplex PCR, the TCRdb table keeps only in-frame clones and is missing some. The sample lists tens of thousands of clones; more than 70% were seen once. The sequencing used CD4+ or CD8+ T cells sorted from blood, collected in a trial of the OX40 agonist ivuxolimab. The receptors shown here come from an adult with an advanced solid tumor such as melanoma, head and neck, liver or kidney cancer.

This chain joins TRBV7-8 and TRBJ2-3; 7 bases are shared with TRBD1. Germline loops: CDR1 SGHVS, CDR2 FQNEAQ. This CDR3 is 16 amino acids long. V gave up 0 bases and J gave up 3 bases; unmatched junction bases: 6. Here the CDR3 reads CASSLAFGQATDTQYF. CDR3 DNA: TGTGCCAGCAGCTTAGCTTTCGGACAGGCGACAGATACGCAGTATTTT.

The V call is TRBV7-3, the J call TRBJ2-5; 8 nucleotides match TRBD2. Trimming removed 3 bases from V and 7 bases from J; junction bases left unmatched: 4. The CDR3 extends over 13 amino acids. Germline values: CDR1 SGHTA, CDR2 FQGTGA. CDR3 protein: CASSLGLGGTQYF. The CDR3 coding sequence is TGTGCCAGCAGCTTGGGACTAGGGGGGACCCAGTACTTC.

In its sample, this clone was seen a few times. The identical CDR3 is also encoded by other nucleotide sequences in the sample. The chain employs TRBV6-1 and TRBJ1-2, with a possible D match to TRBD1 (5 bases). Trimming left V 4 bases short and J 5 bases short, with 8 bases between. This CDR3 has 12 amino acids. Germline CDR1 is MNHNS and CDR2 is SASEGT. The CDR3 spells CASSGGVYGYTF. CDR3 sequence (DNA): TGTGCCAGCAGTGGAGGGGTGTATGGCTACACCTTC.

V and J are TRBV5-6 and TRBJ1-2; possible D gene TRBD1, 5 bases. Between the trimmed V and J ends, which lost 1 base and 1 base, there was a span of 11 bases. This CDR3 contains 15 residues. Germline assignment: CDR1 SGHDT and CDR2 YYEEEE. CDR3 DNA: TGTGCCAGCAGCTTGCGGGGCCTTTTTAACTATGGCTACACCTTC. Residues: CASSLRGLFNYGYTF.

The chain carries TRBV5-6 and TRBJ2-5; TRBD2 is a possible D gene (6 bases). Between the trimmed V and J ends, which lost 3 bases and 4 bases, there was a span of 16 bases. CDR3 length equals 15 residues. Germline loops: CDR1 SGHDT, CDR2 YYEEEE. CDR3 DNA sequence: TGTGCCAGCAGCTCACTTCTAGCGTCGAGAGAGACCCAGTACTTC. This codes for CASSSLLASRETQYF.

The rearrangement links TRBV7-2 to TRBJ1-4, with a possible D match to TRBD1 (6 bases). V gave up 5 bases and J gave up 7 bases, with 17 bases separating them. CDR3 length equals 15 residues. CDR1 and CDR2 from the germline V gene are SGHTA and FQGNSA. The CDR3 sequence is CASSTVQGVGEKLFF. In DNA, the CDR3 is TGTGCCAGCAGCACCGTACAGGGTGTCGGTGAAAAACTGTTTTTT.

This chain links TRBV5-4 with TRBJ2-3; 7 bases agree with TRBD1. CDR3 length: 15 amino acids. Trimming removed 3 bases from V and 4 bases from J; junction bases left unmatched: 8. Germline V gives CDR1 SGHNT, CDR2 YYREEE (reference sequence). The CDR3 region has the DNA TGTGCCAGCAGCTGGACAGGAGGCCGGTCAGATACGCAGTATTTT. Translation: CASSWTGGRSDTQYF. Together with reference TRBV5-4 and TRBJ2-3, the CDR3 gives the full variable domain: ETGVTQSPTHLIKTRGQQVTLRCSSQSGHNTVSWYQQALGQGPQFIFQYYREEENGRGNFPPRFSGLQFPNYSSELNVNALELDDSALYLCASSWTGGRSDTQYFGPGTRLTVL.

This clone appeared a single time. The chain employs TRBV5-1 and TRBJ2-7, with 8 bases identical to TRBD2. The CDR3 extends over 16 amino acids. The V gene end was trimmed by 4 bases and the J gene end by 0 bases; junction bases not matched to a gene: 9. Germline V gives CDR1 SGHRS, CDR2 YFSETQ. The CDR3, as DNA: TGCGCCAGCAGCCTGGCCGGGGGGGCTCCCTCCTACGAGCAGTACTTC. Translating gives CASSLAGGAPSYEQYF.

This clone was detected a few times. The chain has TRBV5-5 and TRBJ1-1; D perhaps matches TRBD1 (5 bases). V lost 1 base to trimming and J lost 7 bases, with 14 bases between them. The CDR3 is 14 amino acids. Germline V gene lookup returns CDR1 SGHKS and CDR2 YYEKEE (reference sequence). This chain's CDR3 is CASSLIGAPFEAFF. The CDR3 coding sequence is TGTGCCAGCAGCTTGATAGGGGCACCTTTTGAAGCTTTCTTT.

Turning to this clone: Other DNA sequences in this specimen translate into the identical CDR3. The rearrangement links TRBV27 to TRBJ2-2, with a tentative D call TRBD1 (6 bases). This CDR3 is 15 amino acids long. Trimming cost V 3 bases and J 1 base, with 9 bases left between them. Looked up from germline, CDR1 is MNHEY and CDR2 is SMNVEV (reference sequence). CDR3: CASSFSTGNTGELFF. In DNA, the CDR3 is TGTGCCAGCAGTTTTTCGACAGGGAACACCGGGGAGCTGTTTTTT.

V is TRBV4-2 and J is TRBJ2-1; D is unresolved. The CDR3 runs to 11 residues. Trimming shortened V by 4 bases and J by 5 bases, and 3 bases separated the two germline ends. In germline, CDR1 is LGHNA, CDR2 YNFKEQ. For the CDR3, the DNA is TGTGCCAGCAGCCTCAACAATGAGCAGTTCTTC. Its protein is CASSLNNEQFF.

The chain employs TRBV5-1 and TRBJ2-7, with D tentatively TRBD1 (5 bases). Germline V gene sequence: CDR1 SGHRS, CDR2 YFSETQ. The CDR3 is made up of 14 amino acids. V shed 3 bases and J shed 6 bases, with 16 bases lying between them. The CDR3 loop is CASSSRARDGEQYF. CDR3 bases: TGCGCCAGCAGCTCTCGGGCCAGGGATGGCGAGCAGTACTTC.

The gene calls are TRBV7-2 and TRBJ2-1; TRBD1 agrees at 8 bases. This CDR3 is 16 amino acids long. With V trimmed by 0 bases and J by 4 bases, 5 bases remained unmatched. Germline V gene sequence: CDR1 SGHTA, CDR2 FQGNSA. CDR3 nucleotides: TGTGCCAGCAGCTTAGCATCAGGGGGCGCTTACAATGAGCAGTTCTTC. This codes for CASSLASGGAYNEQFF. Full variable domain (outside the CDR3, taken from reference TRBV7-2 and TRBJ2-1): GAGVSQSPSNKVTEKGKDVELRCDPISGHTALYWYRQSLGQGLEFLIYFQGNSAPDKSGLPSDRFSAERTGGSVSTLTIQRTQQEDSAVYLCASSLASGGAYNEQFFGPGTRLTVL.

The chain employs TRBV2 and TRBJ1-2; the D is unclear. CDR3 length: 14 amino acids. Trimming pared 5 bases from V and 4 bases from J, leaving 14 bases between. Germline loops: CDR1 SNHLY, CDR2 FYNNEI. The CDR3 reads CASSTGDHIYGYTF. DNA of the CDR3: TGTGCCAGCAGTACCGGAGATCATATCTATGGCTACACCTTC.

The V and J genes are TRBV5-1 and TRBJ2-2; the D gene is possibly TRBD1 (6 bases). Germline values: CDR1 SGHRS, CDR2 YFSETQ. V was trimmed by 4 bases and J by 2 bases, leaving 9 bases between them. The length of the CDR3 is 14 residues. CDR3 sequence: CASSPGHNTGELFF. In nucleotides, the CDR3 is TGCGCCAGCAGCCCGGGACACAACACCGGGGAGCTGTTTTTT.

The genes are TRBV4-2 and TRBJ2-5; a possible D gene is TRBD1 (5 bases). Germline CDR1 is LGHNA and CDR2 is YNFKEQ. CDR3 size: 14 residues. Deletions cut 4 bases from V and 2 bases from J, with 11 bases between. This CDR3 is CASSLRRGQETQYF. The DNA for the CDR3 is TGTGCCAGCAGCCTCCGAAGGGGTCAAGAGACCCAGTACTTC.

V usage is TRBV19 and J usage is TRBJ1-2; 7 bases match TRBD1. Per the germline V gene, CDR1 is LNHDA and CDR2 is SQIVND (reference sequence). V was clipped by 5 bases and J by 5 bases; unmatched bases: 11. The length of the CDR3 is 15 residues. CDR3 DNA: TGTGCCAGTAGTGACAATCCCGGGACAGATTATGGCTACACCTTC. Residues: CASSDNPGTDYGYTF. The whole variable domain, filled in from reference TRBV19 and TRBJ1-2, reads DGGITQSPKYLFRKEGQNVTLSCEQNLNHDAMYWYRQDPGQGLRLIYYSQIVNDFQKGDIAEGYSVSREKKESFPLTVTSAQKNPTAFYLCASSDNPGTDYGYTFGSGTRLTVV.

The genes are TRBV7-2 and TRBJ2-1; the D is unclear. CDR1 is SGHTA, CDR2 FQGNSA, per germline. CDR3 length: 15 residues. Deletions cut 5 bases from V and 7 bases from J, with 18 bases between. CDR3 sequence: CASSIGPQGRNEQFF. CDR3 DNA sequence: TGTGCCAGCAGCATAGGTCCCCAAGGAAGGAATGAGCAGTTCTTC. The complete variable domain, with remaining parts taken from reference TRBV7-2 and TRBJ2-1, reads GAGVSQSPSNKVTEKGKDVELRCDPISGHTALYWYRQSLGQGLEFLIYFQGNSAPDKSGLPSDRFSAERTGGSVSTLTIQRTQQEDSAVYLCASSIGPQGRNEQFFGPGTRLTVL.

The chain links TRBV7-2 to TRBJ1-6; D possibly corresponds to TRBD1 (5 bases). Germline V gene lookup returns CDR1 SGHTA and CDR2 FQGNSA. V lost 5 bases, J lost 2 bases, and 19 bases lay in between. The CDR3 contains 18 residues. The CDR3 sequence: CASSPVAGETTYNSPLHF. The CDR3, as DNA: TGTGCCAGCAGCCCAGTCGCGGGGGAGACAACCTATAATTCACCCCTCCACTTT.